This T cell receptor beta chain derives from a study of regulatory T cells in long-lasting Graves disease. Overall study results and limits: Persistent disease showed a preference for TRBV28, TRBJ1-2 and TRBJ2-5.

Germline V gene sequence: CDR1 DFQATT, CDR2 SNEGSKA (reference sequence). Trimming removed 0 bases at V and 2 bases at J, with 8 bases between. The CDR3 runs to 14 residues. The time point is: newly diagnosed GD, antithyroid drugs for less than 3 months. Extracted PBMC RNA gave rise to the TCR library. American Thyroid Association guidelines defined how Graves' disease was diagnosed. Comment on this clonotype: The antigen remains undetermined.

iRepertoire HTBI primers and Arm-PCR of CDR3 regions built TCR beta libraries. Source study methods: The identification of under 65 TRBV and 11 to 15 TRBJ segments was made across samples. A single record per CDR3 protein comes from TCRdb applying MiXCR to the multiplex PCR reads. These V and J calls rely on TCRdb rather than the paper's analysis. This sample has about 540,000 distinct CDR3 sequences, with about 13% found just once. This sample was shared with a second study, whose subject was T cells in Graves' hyperthyroidism and ophthalmopathy. From that study: RT-PCR in the first round (using the HTBI primer set) targeted the TCR CDR3.

Sequenced material: peripheral blood mononuclear cells (PBMCs), taken at new diagnosis, from a patient treated with antithyroid drugs. The sequence derives from a man aged 25-45 years with Graves disease. The rearrangement joins TRBV20-1 to TRBJ1-5; D is unclear. This CDR3 is CSARDRRGNQPQHF. The CDR3, as DNA: TGCAGTGCTAGAGATCGTCGAGGCAATCAGCCCCAGCATTTT.